This entry is about one T cell receptor (beta chain). Produced via immunoSEQ multiplex PCR; TCRdb's table is partial and in-frame only. The sample has 25,000 to 35,000 clones, about 88% seen once; the top ten hold 8.3%. The V gene's germline CDR1 is MNHEY and CDR2 SVGAGI. Trimming took 2 bases from V and 4 from J, leaving 9 bases between them. The CDR3 length is 14 residues. The record originates from a study of T cell changes during pregnancy in multiple sclerosis. Sequences were derived from CD8+ T cells from peripheral blood mononuclear cells, sampled in the second trimester of pregnancy. This chain joins TRBV6-5 and TRBJ1-5, with D perhaps TRBD1 (5 bases). The receptor was derived from a female donor with multiple sclerosis, enrolled in a pregnancy study. The CDR3 is CASSYRGWNQPQHF. In nucleotides, the CDR3 is TGTGCCAGCAGTTACAGGGGCTGGAATCAGCCCCAGCATTTT.